This T cell receptor beta chain was obtained from a study of blood T cell repertoires in COVID-19 (dated by TCRdb to the early 2020s). Looking at the study overall: Collaborator samples came from the United States, Italy and Spain and covered acute and convalescent phases of COVID-19. The prospective study material was composed of cDNA or gDNA derived from T cells, B-cell-depleted T cells, or PBMCs. Deeply sampled blood TCRbeta repertoires from subjects exposed to, actively infected with, or recovered from COVID-19 were included in the dataset. The repertoires were released in a freely available public database intended as a resource for research on the immune response to SARS-CoV-2. The samples were drawn from two sources: the first 160 participants of the ongoing ImmuneRACE study, and 1,200 or so subjects contributed by 6 global collaborators. Nearly every sample came with metadata listing a de-identified subject ID, COVID-19 status, age in years and sex. Where HLA class I and class II types were available, the types were taken from metadata supplied by the sample provider, not from assay-based typing. Results and caveats for the whole study, not just this receptor: The quantity of clinical and demographic metadata differed by source and by participant and was supplied without curation.

CDR1 SNHLY and CDR2 FYNNEI were looked up in the germline V gene. V is pared back by 6 bases and J by 4 bases, with 10 bases lying between the germline termini. The CDR3 has 13 amino acids, counting the end cysteine and phenylalanine. CDR3 DNA only is kept here, 39 bases in frame from base 1. TCRbeta CDR3 regions were amplified from genomic DNA by means of the immunoSEQ Assay, a bias-controlled multiplex PCR. For the original study's pipeline: The number of nucleated cells in each sample was estimated from the amplification of reference gene primers within the assay. To quantify the absolute abundance of each unique TCRbeta CDR3 rearrangement, sequence reads were collapsed and filtered. For each sample, productive Simpson clonality was calculated by taking the square root of Simpson's diversity index across productive rearrangements. TCRdb re-hosts the immuneACCESS table, in-frame sequences only. Its copies lack some clones; in the studies checked, an unresolved V gene accounts for under half of them, and the cause for the rest is not known. V, J and clone size are those of that table, while D and trimming were read from the DNA. The sample table shows approximately 12,000 clones, and just over 70% are seen once. The top ten hold 6.1% of the sample.

Notes on this clone: This clone's antigen is unknown. One base away there is no much larger clone; base qualities are not given.

One collaborating source in Seattle enrolled patients while the patients were actively infected and followed the patients over time throughout the course of disease. Each collaborating institution followed its own protocols to collect whole blood in K2EDTA tubes. For TCRbeta analysis, collaborators shipped samples in one of three forms: frozen whole blood, isolated PBMCs, or DNA extracted from either of those sample types. The sequenced material came from peripheral blood. The chain joins TRBV2 to TRBJ1-5, with the D gene not clear enough to name. The clonotype was recovered from a man in his sixties with COVID-19, enrolled during active disease. The DNA reads as follows: TGTGCCAGCAGCCCCGGTCCTAATCAGCCCCAGCATTTT. It codes for CASSPGPNQPQHF. Beyond the CDR3, the reference TRBV2 and TRBJ1-5 genes provide the residues; the full variable domain reads: EPEVTQTPSHQVTQMGQEVILRCVPISNHLYFYWYRQILGQKVEFLVSFYNNEISEKSEIFDDQFSVERPDGSNFTLKIRSTKLEDSAMYFCASSPGPNQPQHFGDGTRLSIL.